This record covers a single T cell receptor (beta chain). Here immunoSEQ multiplex PCR was the method, and the copy in TCRdb shows in-frame clones only, minus some. The data show about 300,000 clones, 88% seen once. The sample is drawn from a study of blood T cell repertoires in COVID-19. In the study overall: Donors in the United States, Italy and Spain gave samples during acute or convalescent COVID-19. T cells, B-cell-depleted T cells, or PBMCs provided the cDNA or gDNA that served as material.

V shed 2 bases and J 4 bases; nucleotides not matched to a gene: 5. In germline, CDR1 is MGHDK, CDR2 SYGVNS. This CDR3 has 16 amino acids. Source material: peripheral blood. The source of this sequence is a woman in her thirties who had recovered from COVID-19. The J gene is TRBJ1-5, the V gene TRBV25-1; 10 bases match TRBD1. CDR3 protein: CASSEAWGQGNQPQHF. The CDR3 bases are TGTGCCAGCAGTGAAGCTTGGGGACAGGGGAATCAGCCCCAGCATTTT.